This TCR beta chain is from a study of blood T cell repertoires in COVID-19. V shed 5 bases and J 8 bases; nucleotides not matched to a gene: 6. The V gene's germline CDR1 is MNHEY and CDR2 SMNVEV (reference sequence). The CDR3 contains 13 residues. Original processing notes: Estimation of nucleated cell counts was performed using reference gene primer amplification. This table comes from immunoSEQ multiplex PCR, and its TCRdb copy is limited to in-frame clones, with some not included. The V and J calls and the clone size are those of that table, but D and trimming were determined from the DNA. The sample includes 200,000 to 250,000 clones, around 90% seen only once; the top ten take roughly 2.7%.

V usage is TRBV27 and J usage is TRBJ1-1; 9 bases align to TRBD1. Specimen: PBMCs or T cells enriched from blood (not recorded which). The receptor was derived from a woman aged 25 to 39 who had recovered from COVID-19. The CDR3 nucleotides are TGTGCCAGCAGTACAAATACAGGGGGCGAAGCTTTCTTT. Its protein is CASSTNTGGEAFF.